This T cell receptor beta chain was found in a study of Graves' ophthalmopathy and Graves' hyperthyroidism. TCR beta CDR3 regions were amplified from RNA transcripts. First-round RT-PCR with HTBI primers preceded a second-round multiplex PCR. TCRdb passed the multiplex PCR reads through MiXCR, listing each CDR3 protein once. The sample lists approximately 1.2 million distinct CDR3 sequences, about 36% occurring once. Trimming removed 1 base at V and 2 bases at J, with 9 bases between. CDR1 SQVTM and CDR2 ANQGSEA come from the germline V gene. The CDR3 spans 14 residues. This sequence was found in an adult man with Graves' hyperthyroidism. V and J are TRBV29-1 and TRBJ2-1; a possible D gene is TRBD1 (6 bases). The sequenced material came from peripheral blood or thyroid tissue (not recorded which). CDR3 nucleotide sequence: TGCAGCGTTGAAGGGGGGCCCGCCTACAATGAGCAGTTCTTC. Protein product: CSVEGGPAYNEQFF.